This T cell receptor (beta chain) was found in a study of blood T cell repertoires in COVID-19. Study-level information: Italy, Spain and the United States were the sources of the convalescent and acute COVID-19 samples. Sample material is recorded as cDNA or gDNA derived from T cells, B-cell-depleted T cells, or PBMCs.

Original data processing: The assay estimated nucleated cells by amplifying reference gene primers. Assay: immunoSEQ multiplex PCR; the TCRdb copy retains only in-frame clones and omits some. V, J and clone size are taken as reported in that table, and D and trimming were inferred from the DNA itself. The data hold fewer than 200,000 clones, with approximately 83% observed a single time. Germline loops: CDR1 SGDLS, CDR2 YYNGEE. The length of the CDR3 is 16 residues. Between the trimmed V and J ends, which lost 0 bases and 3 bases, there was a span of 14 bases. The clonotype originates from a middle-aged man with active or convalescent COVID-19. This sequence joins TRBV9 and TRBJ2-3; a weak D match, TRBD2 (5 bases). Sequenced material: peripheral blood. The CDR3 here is CASSVEVSDWTDTQYF. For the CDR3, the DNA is TGTGCCAGCAGCGTAGAGGTTTCGGACTGGACAGATACGCAGTATTTT.